This T cell receptor (beta chain) was obtained from a study of blood T cell repertoires in COVID-19. Looking at the study overall: There were acute and convalescent COVID-19 samples, and they came from the United States, Italy and Spain.

This table comes from immunoSEQ multiplex PCR, and its TCRdb copy is limited to in-frame clones, with some not included. The data contain roughly 180,000 clones, approximately 85% of them singletons. This CDR3 has 14 amino acids. V was clipped by 1 base and J by 9 bases; unmatched bases: 5. The V gene's germline CDR1 is SGHTA and CDR2 FQGTGA. This sequence joins TRBV7-3 and TRBJ2-1, with 8 bases identical to TRBD2. Sample: peripheral blood. The source of this sequence is a woman aged 55-70 years with COVID-19, enrolled during active disease. This chain's CDR3 is CASSLNGGASEQFF. Here the CDR3 DNA reads TGTGCCAGCAGCTTAAACGGGGGGGCGTCTGAGCAGTTCTTC.